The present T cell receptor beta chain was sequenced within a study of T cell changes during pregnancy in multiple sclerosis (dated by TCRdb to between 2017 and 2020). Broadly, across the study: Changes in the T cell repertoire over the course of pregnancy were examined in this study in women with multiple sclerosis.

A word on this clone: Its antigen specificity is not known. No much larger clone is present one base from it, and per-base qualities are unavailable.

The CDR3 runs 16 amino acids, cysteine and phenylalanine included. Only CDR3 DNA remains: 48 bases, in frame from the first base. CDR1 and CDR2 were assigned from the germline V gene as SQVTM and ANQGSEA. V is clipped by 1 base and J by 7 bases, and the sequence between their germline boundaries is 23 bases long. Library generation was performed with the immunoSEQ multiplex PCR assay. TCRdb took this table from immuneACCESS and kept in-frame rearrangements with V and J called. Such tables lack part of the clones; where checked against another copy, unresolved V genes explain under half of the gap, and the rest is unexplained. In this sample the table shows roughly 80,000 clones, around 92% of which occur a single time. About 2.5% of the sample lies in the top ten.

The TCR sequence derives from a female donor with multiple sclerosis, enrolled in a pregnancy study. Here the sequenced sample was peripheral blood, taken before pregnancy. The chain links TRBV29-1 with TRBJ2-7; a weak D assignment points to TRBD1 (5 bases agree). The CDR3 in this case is CSVEVGRVYEPSEQYF. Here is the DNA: TGCAGCGTTGAAGTGGGCAGGGTATATGAGCCTAGTGAGCAGTACTTC.